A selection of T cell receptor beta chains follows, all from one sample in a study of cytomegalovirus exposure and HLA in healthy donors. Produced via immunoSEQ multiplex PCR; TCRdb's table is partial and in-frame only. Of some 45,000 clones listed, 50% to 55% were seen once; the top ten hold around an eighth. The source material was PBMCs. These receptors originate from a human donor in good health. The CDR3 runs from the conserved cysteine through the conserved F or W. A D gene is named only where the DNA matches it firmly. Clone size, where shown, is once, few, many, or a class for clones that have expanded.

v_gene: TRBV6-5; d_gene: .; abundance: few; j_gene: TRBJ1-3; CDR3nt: TGTGCCAGCATCAGCGGCAGGACGGGAAACACCATATATTTT; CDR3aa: CASISGRTGNTIYF
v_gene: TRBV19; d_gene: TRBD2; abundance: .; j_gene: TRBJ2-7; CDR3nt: TGCGCCAGTGGGCTAGCGGGAGGAAACGAGCAGTACTTC; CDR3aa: CASGLAGGNEQYF
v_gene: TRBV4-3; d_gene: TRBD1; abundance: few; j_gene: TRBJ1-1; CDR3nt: TGCGCCAGCAGTGATACAGGGGGCCTTATGAACACTGAAGCTTTCTTT; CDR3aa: CASSDTGGLMNTEAFF
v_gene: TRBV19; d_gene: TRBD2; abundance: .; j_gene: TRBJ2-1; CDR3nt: TGTGCCAGTGGAAGCGGGAGATTACTCAATGAGCAGTTCTTC; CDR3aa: CASGSGRLLNEQFF
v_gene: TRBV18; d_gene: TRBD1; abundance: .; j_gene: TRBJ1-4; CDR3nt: TGTGCCAGCTCGCCCGGGACAGGGCGGGGGAAACTGTTTTTT; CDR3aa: CASSPGTGRGKLFF
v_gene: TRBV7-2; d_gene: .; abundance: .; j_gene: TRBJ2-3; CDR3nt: TGTGCCAGCAGCTTCTGGAGGTATCCAGATACGCAGTATTTT; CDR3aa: CASSFWRYPDTQYF
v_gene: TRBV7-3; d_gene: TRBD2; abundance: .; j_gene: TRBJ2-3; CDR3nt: TGTGCCAGCAGCTTGCGGGGGTTCGTAGCGGATACGCAGTATTTT; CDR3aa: CASSLRGFVADTQYF
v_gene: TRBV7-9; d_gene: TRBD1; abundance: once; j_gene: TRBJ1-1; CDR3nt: TGTGCCAGCAGCTCCCGGACAGGGGTGTACACTGAAGCTTTCTTT; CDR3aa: CASSSRTGVYTEAFF
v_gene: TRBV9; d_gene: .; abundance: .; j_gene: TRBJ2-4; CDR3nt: TGTGCCAGCAGCGGGAGCCCCGCTGGCATAGCCAAAAACATTCAGTACTTC; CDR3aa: CASSGSPAGIAKNIQYF
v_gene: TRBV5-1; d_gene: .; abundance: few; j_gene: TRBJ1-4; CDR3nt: TGCGCCAGCAGCTTGGGCGGGGCAACTAATGAAAAACTGTTTTTT; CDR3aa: CASSLGGATNEKLFF
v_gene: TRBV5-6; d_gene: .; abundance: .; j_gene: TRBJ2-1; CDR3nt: TGTGCCAGCGCGACAGCTTCGTACAATGAGCAGTTCTTC; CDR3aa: CASATASYNEQFF
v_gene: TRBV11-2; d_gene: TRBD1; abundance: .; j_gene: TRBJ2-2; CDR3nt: TGTGCCAGCAGCTTGCGGGGAAGCAGGGGGCGCACCGGGGAGCTGTTTTTT; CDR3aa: CASSLRGSRGRTGELFF
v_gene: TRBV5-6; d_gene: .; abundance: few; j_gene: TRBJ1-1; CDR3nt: TGTGCCAGCTTCCCGGGGGTGGGACGGACTGAAGCTTTCTTT; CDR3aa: CASFPGVGRTEAFF
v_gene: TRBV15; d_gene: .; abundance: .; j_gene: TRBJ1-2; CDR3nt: TGTGCCACCAGCGGCCGACAGTCCCGCTATGGCTACACCTTC; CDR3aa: CATSGRQSRYGYTF
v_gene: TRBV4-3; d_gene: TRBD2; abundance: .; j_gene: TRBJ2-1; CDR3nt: TGCGCCAGCAGCCAAGCGACCAGAGGGACTAGCGGGGGGGCCTACAATGAGCAGTTCTTC; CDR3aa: CASSQATRGTSGGAYNEQFF
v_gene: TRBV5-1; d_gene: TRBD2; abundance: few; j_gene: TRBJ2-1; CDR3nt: TGCGCCAGCGGTAGCGGGGGGGCCTACTACAATGAGCAGTTCTTC; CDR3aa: CASGSGGAYYNEQFF
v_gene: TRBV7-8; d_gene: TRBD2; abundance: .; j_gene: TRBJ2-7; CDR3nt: TGTGCCAGCAGCTTTGCGGGACTAGGTCACGAGCAGTACTTC; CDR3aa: CASSFAGLGHEQYF
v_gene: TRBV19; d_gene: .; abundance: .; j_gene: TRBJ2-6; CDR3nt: TGTGCCAGTAGGAGGGTTGGGGCCAACGTCCTGACTTTC; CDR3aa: CASRRVGANVLTF
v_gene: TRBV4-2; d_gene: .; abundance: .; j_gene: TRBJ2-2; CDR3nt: TGTGCCAGCAGCCCTTTAGCGGAGAACACCGGGGAGCTGTTTTTT; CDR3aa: CASSPLAENTGELFF
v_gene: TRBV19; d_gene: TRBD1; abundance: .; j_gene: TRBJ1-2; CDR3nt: TGTGCCAGTCGGCCTCGGACAGGCCCGACTAACTATGGCTACACCTTC; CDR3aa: CASRPRTGPTNYGYTF